One sample yielded the 22 T cell receptor beta chains listed below, sequenced in a study of beta chain features in type 1 diabetes (dated by TCRdb to between 2018 and 2020). Library construction relied on the immunoSEQ multiplex PCR assay. The High Capacity cDNA Reverse Transcription Kit was used to reverse transcribe all of the isolated RNA, meaning that expressed TCRB transcripts were what got sequenced. TCRdb carries this immuneACCESS record with in-frame sequences only. Its versions omit some clonotypes, under half of them owing to an unresolved V gene in the studies checked, with the rest unexplained. The sample includes about 410,000 clones, with roughly 14% observed a single time. In total, the top ten clones hold roughly 0.033% of the sample. The specimen was naive CD4+ T cells from blood. What the cell subset or site label conveys for this sample: true naive CD4+ T cells. Receptors were obtained from a man aged 25 to 40 in good health.

This chain connects TRBV9 to TRBJ2-7; D is tentatively TRBD1 or TRBD2 (5 bases each). Germline CDR1 is SGDLS and CDR2 is YYNGEE. CDR3 length equals 13 residues. Trimming left V 2 bases short and J 3 bases short, with 9 bases between. CDR3 bases: TGTGCCAGCAGCGTGGGGGACCTCTACGAGCAGTACTTC. This codes for CASSVGDLYEQYF.

The V call is TRBV29-1, the J call TRBJ2-1; TRBD2 agrees at 9 bases. Germline lookup yields CDR1 SQVTM and CDR2 ANQGSEA. V lost 2 bases and J lost 8; bases outside the gene matches: 10. The CDR3 loop spans 15 amino acids. CDR3 sequence (DNA): TGCAGCGTTGAATCTGCGGGGGGGAAACGGGATGAGCAGTTCTTC. This encodes CSVESAGGKRDEQFF.

V is TRBV14 and J is TRBJ2-4; D is possibly TRBD1 (5 bases). The CDR3 covers 19 residues. Germline-derived CDR1 and CDR2 are SGHDN and FVKESK. V was pared by 0 bases and J by 0 bases, with 18 bases between. The CDR3 coding sequence is TGTGCCAGCAGCCAAGAGTACGACAGAGCGAACGGAGCCAAAAACATTCAGTACTTC. Translation gives CASSQEYDRANGAKNIQYF.

The gene calls are TRBV25-1 and TRBJ2-2; unclear D gene. The V and J ends lost 7 bases and 6 bases respectively, with 9 bases between them. CDR1 and CDR2 (germline): MGHDK, SYGVNS. This CDR3 spans 12 amino acids. The DNA of the CDR3 is TGTGCCAGCAAGGGTGTCCCCGGGGAGCTGTTTTTT. Translation gives CASKGVPGELFF. The full variable domain, its missing parts supplied by reference TRBV25-1 and TRBJ2-2, is EADIYQTPRYLVIGTGKKITLECSQTMGHDKMYWYQQDPGMELHLIHYSYGVNSTEKGDLSSESTVSRIRTEHFPLTLESARPSHTSQYLCASKGVPGELFFGEGSRLTVL.

The CDR3 sequence: CASSRTSSYNSPLHF. Here the CDR3 DNA reads TGTGCCAGCAGCCGGACTAGCTCCTATAATTCACCCCTCCACTTT. This chain connects TRBV7-2 to TRBJ1-6; the D is unclear. The V end was cut by 5 bases, the J end by 0 bases, with 8 bases between. The germline V gene encodes CDR1 SGHTA and CDR2 FQGNSA. The CDR3 covers 15 residues.

This rearrangement joins TRBV10-3 to TRBJ1-1, with TRBD1 matching over 7 bases. Germline assignment: CDR1 ENHRY and CDR2 SYGVKD. CDR3 length equals 15 residues. The V segment lost 5 bases and the J segment 0 bases; nucleotides outside the gene matches: 6. The CDR3 sequence: CAISRQGGLNTEAFF. The CDR3 nucleotides read TGTGCCATCAGTAGACAGGGAGGGCTGAACACTGAAGCTTTCTTT.

Only a few counts were recorded for this clone. The chain joins TRBV25-1 to TRBJ2-7; D is possibly TRBD1 (5 bases). This CDR3 region has 15 residues. Germline CDR1 is MGHDK and CDR2 is SYGVNS. V was pared by 5 bases and J by 5 bases, with 19 bases between. The chain's CDR3 is CASSPPGQGRDEQYF. The CDR3 region has the DNA TGTGCCAGCAGTCCCCCCGGGCAGGGTCGGGACGAGCAGTACTTC.

The chain uses TRBV18 and TRBJ2-7; possibly TRBD1 for D (6 bases). This CDR3 region has 15 residues. Trimming cost V 3 bases and J 3 bases, with 15 bases left between them. Germline CDR1 reads KGHSH; CDR2 reads LQKENI. The CDR3 is CASSPASDRFYEQYV. The CDR3 DNA sequence: TGTGCCAGCTCACCTGCATCAGACAGGTTCTACGAGCAGTACGTC.

The chain recombines TRBV29-1 with TRBJ1-3, with D tentatively TRBD1 (5 bases). V lost 5 bases and J 2 bases, leaving 10 bases between the germline ends. This CDR3 contains 13 residues. Germline V gives CDR1 SQVTM, CDR2 ANQGSEA. This CDR3 reads CSVSGSAGNTIYF. CDR3 in DNA: TGCAGCGTTTCAGGGTCGGCTGGAAACACCATATATTTT.

This clone was detected only a few times. The rearrangement joins TRBV2 to TRBJ2-3; TRBD2 agrees at 7 bases. V lost 6 bases, J lost 2 bases, and 5 bases stayed unmatched. Germline CDR1 SNHLY, CDR2 FYNNEI. The CDR3 totals 14 residues. CDR3 DNA: TGTGCCAGCAGAAAGCGGGGAAACACAGATACGCAGTATTTT. Protein product: CASRKRGNTDTQYF.

The chain uses TRBV6-5 and TRBJ1-4; D is unclear. CDR3 size: 13 residues. V was trimmed by 9 bases and J by 4 bases, leaving 12 bases between them. Germline-derived CDR1 and CDR2 are MNHEY and SVGAGI. CDR3 bases: TGTGCCAGTTCCCGGGGTATTAATGAAAAACTGTTTTTT. Translated, it gives CASSRGINEKLFF.

The chain couples TRBV30 to TRBJ2-1; TRBD2 matches at 9 bases. Trimming at V came to 3 bases and at J to 8 bases, leaving 8 bases not matched to a gene. Germline CDR1 GTSNPN, CDR2 SVGIG (reference sequence). The CDR3 consists of 14 residues. The CDR3 DNA reads TGTGCCTGGAGGAAACCTAGCGGGACCTATGAGCAGTTCTTC. This translates into CAWRKPSGTYEQFF.

This clone appeared a few times. The chain is built from TRBV29-1 and TRBJ2-1; perhaps TRBD1 as D (5 bases). This CDR3 has 14 amino acids. Germline CDR1 SQVTM, CDR2 ANQGSEA. Trimming stripped 2 bases from V and 9 bases from J, with 17 bases between. The DNA for the CDR3 is TGCAGCGTTGAAATGGCGGTACTCACAGGTGAGCAGTTCTTC. As protein: CSVEMAVLTGEQFF.

This clone was detected only a few times. The chain recombines TRBV6-5 with TRBJ2-3; tentative D call: TRBD2 (6 bases). Germline V gene lookup returns CDR1 MNHEY and CDR2 SVGAGI. This CDR3 has 14 residues. The germline V and J ends were trimmed by 2 bases and 0 bases, with 6 bases remaining between them. This CDR3 reads CASSYAGSTDTQYF. Here the CDR3 DNA reads TGTGCCAGCAGTTACGCGGGGAGCACAGATACGCAGTATTTT.

This CDR3 reads CAWSRRIGLAGGGDDQYV. CDR3 nucleotides: TGTGCCTGGAGCAGACGAATCGGACTAGCGGGAGGAGGGGACGACCAGTACGTC. The rearrangement links TRBV30 to TRBJ2-7, with 14 nucleotides matching TRBD2. The CDR3 sequence is 18 residues long. CDR1 and CDR2 from the germline V gene are GTSNPN and SVGIG (reference sequence).

This clone was seen a few times. The gene calls are TRBV2 and TRBJ2-7; a weak D match, TRBD1 (6 bases). CDR3 length equals 14 residues. The germline CDR1 and CDR2 sequences are SNHLY and FYNNEI. The ends were cut back, 6 bases at V and 4 bases at J, with 16 bases in the middle. The CDR3 here is CASSLIQGLYEQYF. CDR3 nucleotides: TGTGCCAGCAGCCTTATTCAGGGGTTGTACGAGCAGTACTTC.

This sequence joins TRBV5-4 and TRBJ1-1; D ambiguous. CDR1 and CDR2 (germline): SGHNT, YYREEE (reference sequence). This CDR3 spans 12 amino acids. V was shortened by 6 bases and J by 4 bases, with 10 bases between the two germline ends. The CDR3 nucleotides read TGTGCCAGCAATCCAGGTGGCACTGAAGCTTTCTTT. Translated, it gives CASNPGGTEAFF.

V and J are TRBV7-2 and TRBJ2-4; tentative D call: TRBD1 (5 bases). V shed 4 bases and J shed 6 bases, with 19 bases lying between them. Germline values: CDR1 SGHTA, CDR2 FQGNSA. The CDR3 extends over 16 amino acids. This CDR3 reads CASSSQTALPGNIQYF. The CDR3 DNA is TGTGCCAGCAGCTCTCAGACAGCGCTGCCGGGAAACATTCAGTACTTC.

This clone came up a few times. V gene TRBV25-1 combines with J gene TRBJ2-7; D may correspond to TRBD1 or TRBD2 (5 bases each). Germline V lookup: CDR1 MGHDK, CDR2 SYGVNS. CDR3 length: 11 amino acids. CDR3 bases: TGTGCATCCGGGGCGACCTACGAGCAGTACGTC. Residues: CASGATYEQYV.

The sample holds a few counts of this clone. The chain uses TRBV6-6 and TRBJ1-2, with a tentative D call TRBD1 (6 bases). V was cut by 2 bases and J by 8 bases, with 15 bases left in between. Germline loops: CDR1 MNHNY, CDR2 SVGAGI (reference sequence). This CDR3 region has 14 residues. The CDR3 reads CASSYGPNRDGYTF. The CDR3 DNA is TGTGCCAGCAGTTACGGCCCAAACAGGGACGGCTACACCTTC.

The genes are TRBV9 and TRBJ2-3; 8 bases agree with TRBD2. Germline V gene lookup returns CDR1 SGDLS and CDR2 YYNGEE. The CDR3 length is 16 residues. With V trimmed by 3 bases and J by 1 base, 7 bases remained unmatched. In DNA, the CDR3 is TGTGCCAGCAGCGGGGGGAGCGGGAGACGCACAGATACGCAGTATTTT. Translating it yields CASSGGSGRRTDTQYF.

This chain links TRBV14 with TRBJ2-5; D call uncertain. Trimming cost V 3 bases and J 5 bases, with 4 bases left between them. Per the germline V gene, CDR1 is SGHDN and CDR2 is FVKESK. The CDR3 length is 11 residues. CDR3 bases: TGTGCCAGCAGCCAGTATGAGACCCAGTACTTC. Translated: CASSQYETQYF. Based on the CDR3 plus reference TRBV14 and TRBJ2-5, the full variable domain is EAGVTQFPSHSVIEKGQTVTLRCDPISGHDNLYWYRRVMGKEIKFLLHFVKESKQDESGMPNNRFLAERTGGTYSTLKVQPAELEDSGVYFCASSQYETQYFGPGTRLLVL.